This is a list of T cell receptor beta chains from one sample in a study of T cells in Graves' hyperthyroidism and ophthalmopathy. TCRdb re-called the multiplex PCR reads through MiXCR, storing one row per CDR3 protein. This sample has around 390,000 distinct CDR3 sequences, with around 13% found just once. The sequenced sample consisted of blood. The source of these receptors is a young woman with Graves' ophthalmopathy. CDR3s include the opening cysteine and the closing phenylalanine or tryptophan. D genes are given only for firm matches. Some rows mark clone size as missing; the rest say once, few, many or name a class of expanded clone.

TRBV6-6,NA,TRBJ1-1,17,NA,TGTGCCAGCAGTTACTCGAGGGGCAGGGGAGGTAACACTGAAGCTTTCTTT,CASSYSRGRGGNTEAFF
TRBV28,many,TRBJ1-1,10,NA,TGTGCCAGCTCGGCCGCTGAAGCTTTCTTT,CASSAAEAFF
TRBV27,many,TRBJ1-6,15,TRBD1,TGTGCCAGCAGTCCCCCCGGGACAGGGCAAACACCCCTCCACTTT,CASSPPGTGQTPLHF
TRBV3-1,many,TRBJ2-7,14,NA,TGTGCCAGCGGTTCTAGCGCCGCACTGTACGAGCAGTACTTC,CASGSSAALYEQYF
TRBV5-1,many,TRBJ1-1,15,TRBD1,TGCGCCAGCAGCGGAGGGGCAGGGGGTGTTACTGAAGCTTTCTTT,CASSGGAGGVTEAFF
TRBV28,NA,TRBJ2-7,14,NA,TGTGCCTGCAGCACCGGGACAAGTACCTACGAGCAGTACTTC,CACSTGTSTYEQYF
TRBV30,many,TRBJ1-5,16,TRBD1,TGTGCCTGGAGTGTTCCGGGACAGGGGGTAAATCAGCCCCAGCATTTT,CAWSVPGQGVNQPQHF
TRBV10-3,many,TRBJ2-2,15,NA,TGTGCCATCAGTGAGGGAGTCGCGAACACCGGGGAGCTGTTTTTT,CAISEGVANTGELFF
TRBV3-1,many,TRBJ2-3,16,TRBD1,TGTGCCAGCAGCCGACGGACAGGGGGCGGCACAGATACGCAGTATTTT,CASSRRTGGGTDTQYF
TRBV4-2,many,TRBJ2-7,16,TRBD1,TGTGCCAGCAGCCAAGCGACGGGACAGAGCTCCTACGAGCAGTACTTC,CASSQATGQSSYEQYF
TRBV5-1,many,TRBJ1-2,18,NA,TGCGCCAGCAGCTTTGAGGGACGGAGAACCGATGGTCCGGATGGCTACACCTTC,CASSFEGRRTDGPDGYTF
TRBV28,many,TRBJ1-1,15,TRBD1,TGTGCCAGCAGTGCATCCGGGACAGGGGGCACTGAAGCTTTCTTT,CASSASGTGGTEAFF
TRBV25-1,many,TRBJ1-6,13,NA,TGTGCCAGCATAGGGCTTACCAATTCACCCCTCCACTTT,CASIGLTNSPLHF
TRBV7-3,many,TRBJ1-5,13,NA,TGTGCCAGCAGCTTAACTGTTAATCAGCCCCAGCATTTT,CASSLTVNQPQHF
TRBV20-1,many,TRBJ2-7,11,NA,TGCAGTGCAAGGTGGACTTCCGAGCAGTACTTC,CSARWTSEQYF
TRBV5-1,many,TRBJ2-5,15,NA,TGCGCCAGCAGCTTGGCGACAGCGTTTGGGGAGACCCAGTACTTC,CASSLATAFGETQYF
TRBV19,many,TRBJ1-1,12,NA,TGTGCCAGTAAGTGGGCGAACACTGAAGCTTTCTTT,CASKWANTEAFF
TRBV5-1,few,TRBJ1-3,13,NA,TGCGCCAGCAGCTTGGCCTCTGGAAACACCATATATTTT,CASSLASGNTIYF
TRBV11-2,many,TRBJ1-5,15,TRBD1,TGTGCCAGCAGCTTAGATGGGACAGGGTATCAGCCCCAGCATTTT,CASSLDGTGYQPQHF
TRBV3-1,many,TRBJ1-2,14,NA,TGTGCCAGCAGCCAAGAGTTATCAAACTATGGCTACACCTTC,CASSQELSNYGYTF
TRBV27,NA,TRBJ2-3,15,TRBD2,TGTGCCAGCAGTTTACTAGCGGGGGCCACAGATACGCAGTATTTT,CASSLLAGATDTQYF
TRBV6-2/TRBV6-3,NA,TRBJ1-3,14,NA,TGTGCCAGCAGTTACGGGGAGGAAGGAAACACCATATATTTT,CASSYGEEGNTIYF
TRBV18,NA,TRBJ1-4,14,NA,TGTGCCAGCTCACGAAGTGCAACTAATGAAAAACTGTTTTTT,CASSRSATNEKLFF
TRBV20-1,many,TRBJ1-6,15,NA,TGCAGTGCTAGAGTCAGCAAAGGGCTAAATTCACCCCTCCACTTT,CSARVSKGLNSPLHF
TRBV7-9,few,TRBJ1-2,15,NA,TGTGCCAGCAGCTTTAGTCCACAGGGTTTGGATGGCTACACCTTC,CASSFSPQGLDGYTF
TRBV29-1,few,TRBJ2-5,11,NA,TGCAGCGTCGCCGTTTATGAGACCCAGTACTTC,CSVAVYETQYF
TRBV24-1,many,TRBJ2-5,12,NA,TGTGCCACCAGTGAGTCGGGGGAGACCCAGTACTTC,CATSESGETQYF
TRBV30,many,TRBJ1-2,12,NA,TGTGCCTGGAGTGCCTCAAGGTTTAGCTACACCTTC,CAWSASRFSYTF
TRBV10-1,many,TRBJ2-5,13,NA,TGCGCCAGCAGTGCCGTGCTACGGGAGACCCAGTACTTC,CASSAVLRETQYF
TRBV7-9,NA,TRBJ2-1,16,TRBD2,TGTGCCAGCAGCTTAGATTTTGCGGGGGGGGCTAATGAGCAGTTCTTC,CASSLDFAGGANEQFF
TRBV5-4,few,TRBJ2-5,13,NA,TGTGCCAGCAGCTTACGGGACATCGAGACCCAGTACTTC,CASSLRDIETQYF
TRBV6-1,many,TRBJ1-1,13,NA,TGTGCCAGCAGTTACGCCGGTACCCCGGGGGCTTTCTTT,CASSYAGTPGAFF